Each of the 21 T cell receptor beta chains below was sequenced from the same sample in a study of blood T cell repertoires in COVID-19. Repertoires were generated with immunoSEQ multiplex PCR, while TCRdb's copy carries only in-frame clones and drops some. The sample consists of roughly 220,000 clones, around 89% of them appearing once. Sequenced sample: PBMCs or T cells enriched from blood (not recorded which). The receptors shown here come from a woman aged 25 to 39 who had recovered from COVID-19.

A single count supports this clone. This chain links TRBV6-1 with TRBJ1-2, with 7 positions matching TRBD1. The V gene end was trimmed by 0 bases and the J gene end by 2 bases; junction bases not matched to a gene: 3. The CDR3 totals 15 residues. Per the germline V gene, CDR1 is MNHNS and CDR2 is SASEGT. The CDR3 nucleotides read TGTGCCAGCAGTGAAGCTTGGACAGGAAACTATGGCTACACCTTC. The encoded protein is CASSEAWTGNYGYTF.

This chain connects TRBV5-1 to TRBJ2-2, with a tentative D call TRBD1 (5 bases). The length of the CDR3 is 14 residues. Germline CDR1 SGHRS, CDR2 YFSETQ. Trimming shortened V by 1 base and J by 7 bases, and 11 bases separated the two germline ends. This CDR3 is CASSLYGRDGELFF. The CDR3 bases are TGCGCCAGCAGCTTGTACGGCAGGGACGGGGAGCTGTTTTTT.

This chain uses TRBV13 with TRBJ2-3, with D perhaps matching TRBD2 (5 bases). V lost 5 bases to trimming and J lost 10 bases, with 22 bases between them. CDR3 length equals 15 residues. Looked up from germline, CDR1 is PRHDT and CDR2 is FYEKMQ (reference sequence). The CDR3 region is CASSPRAPLTGAQYF. The DNA of the CDR3 is TGTGCCAGCAGCCCCCGTGCTCCCCTCACCGGGGCGCAGTATTTT. The variable domain in full, with the rest retrieved from reference TRBV13 and TRBJ2-3, is AAGVIQSPRHLIKEKRETATLKCYPIPRHDTVYWYQQGPGQDPQFLISFYEKMQSDKGSIPDRFSAQQFSDYHSELNMSSLELGDSALYFCASSPRAPLTGAQYFGPGTRLTVL.

V and J are TRBV9 and TRBJ2-7; 9 bases agree with TRBD1. Trimming removed 0 bases from V and 1 base from J; junction bases left unmatched: 11. The CDR3 runs to 18 residues. Per the germline V gene, CDR1 is SGDLS and CDR2 is YYNGEE. DNA of the CDR3: TGTGCCAGCAGCGTAGTATTTAGGGACAGGGCCCTTTCCTACGAGCAGTACTTC. As protein: CASSVVFRDRALSYEQYF.

V gene TRBV9 combines with J gene TRBJ2-7, with D maybe TRBD1 (5 bases). CDR1 and CDR2 (germline): SGDLS, YYNGEE. Trimming took off 1 base at V and 4 bases at J, with 12 bases between the two ends. The CDR3 has 14 amino acids. This chain's CDR3 is CASSVRYGAYEQYF. CDR3 sequence (DNA): TGTGCCAGCAGCGTAAGATATGGGGCGTACGAGCAGTACTTC.

This sequence joins TRBV5-1 and TRBJ2-3; 8 positions agree with TRBD1. The germline V gene encodes CDR1 SGHRS and CDR2 YFSETQ. The CDR3 spans 14 residues. Trimming took 5 bases from V and 3 from J; bases not matched to a gene: 5. This CDR3 reads CASSSDRGTDTQYF. In nucleotides, the CDR3 is TGCGCCAGCAGTTCTGACAGGGGTACAGATACGCAGTATTTT.

The gene calls are TRBV7-2 and TRBJ1-6; maybe TRBD1 (5 bases). V was shortened by 5 bases and J by 7 bases, with 12 bases between the two germline ends. Germline V CDR1 and CDR2: SGHTA, FQGNSA. The CDR3 is 14 residues long. The CDR3 sequence is CASSPPGFNSPLHF. CDR3 bases: TGTGCCAGCAGCCCCCCAGGGTTCAATTCACCCCTCCACTTT.

J is TRBJ2-7 and V is TRBV9, with a tentative D call TRBD2 (6 bases). The CDR3 consists of 13 residues. Per the germline V gene, CDR1 is SGDLS and CDR2 is YYNGEE. The V gene lost 3 bases and the J gene lost 2 bases, with 9 bases spanning the gap. The CDR3 region is CASSAGGTYEQYF. The CDR3 DNA reads as TGTGCCAGCAGCGCCGGGGGTACCTACGAGCAGTACTTC. Filled out from reference TRBV9 and TRBJ2-7, the complete variable domain reads DSGVTQTPKHLITATGQRVTLRCSPRSGDLSVYWYQQSLDQGLQFLIQYYNGEERAKGNILERFSAQQFPDLHSELNLSSLELGDSALYFCASSAGGTYEQYFGPGTRLTVT.

The CDR3 spells CASRLDRQSGELFF. The CDR3 DNA is TGTGCCAGCAGACTAGACAGGCAGTCCGGGGAGCTGTTTTTT. The chain recombines TRBV7-2 with TRBJ2-2, with D possibly matching TRBD1 (6 bases). Germline CDR1 reads SGHTA; CDR2 reads FQGNSA. V lost 6 bases to trimming and J lost 6 bases, with 14 bases between them. The CDR3 runs 14 residues.

This sequence joins TRBV11-1 and TRBJ1-4; D unresolved. The CDR3 consists of 13 residues. V lost 5 bases to trimming and J lost 8 bases, with 12 bases between them. Germline V gene sequence: CDR1 SGHAT, CDR2 FQDESV (reference sequence). The CDR3 DNA reads as TGTGCCAGCAGCCCAGACATCTACGAAAAACTGTTTTTT. Protein product: CASSPDIYEKLFF. Full variable domain (missing parts from reference TRBV11-1 and TRBJ1-4): EAEVAQSPRYKITEKSQAVAFWCDPISGHATLYWYRQILGQGPELLVQFQDESVVDDSQLPKDRFSAERLKGVDSTLKIQPAELGDSAMYLCASSPDIYEKLFFGSGTQLSVL.

The chain couples TRBV5-1 to TRBJ2-3; 9 bases are shared with TRBD1. Trimming cost V 3 bases and J 2 bases; bases outside gene matches: 4. Germline lookup yields CDR1 SGHRS and CDR2 YFSETQ. The CDR3 has 15 amino acids. In DNA form, the CDR3 reads TGCGCCAGCAGCTACCGGGACAGGGCCACAGATACGCAGTATTTT. It translates to CASSYRDRATDTQYF.

The V gene is TRBV7-3, the J gene TRBJ2-7, with TRBD2 matching over 10 bases. Germline V CDR1 and CDR2: SGHTA, FQGTGA. This CDR3 spans 15 amino acids. Losses at the gene ends were 2 bases for V and 2 bases for J; bases not matched to a gene: 3. CDR3 sequence (DNA): TGTGCCAGCAGCTTAGGAGCGGGGGGGCCCTACGAGCAGTACTTC. As protein: CASSLGAGGPYEQYF.

A single count supports this clone. The chain has TRBV15 and TRBJ1-6, with D unresolved. Trimming stripped 5 bases from V and 0 bases from J, with 5 bases between. The CDR3 sequence is 14 residues long. CDR1 LNHNV and CDR2 YYDKDF come from the germline V gene (reference sequence). CDR3 sequence: CATSGSSYNSPLHF. The CDR3 DNA sequence: TGTGCCACCAGCGGGAGCTCCTATAATTCACCCCTCCACTTT.

The V call is TRBV5-1, the J call TRBJ1-1; unclear D gene. Germline values: CDR1 SGHRS, CDR2 YFSETQ. This CDR3 comprises 13 residues. Trimming removed 0 bases from V and 7 bases from J, with 10 bases in between. The CDR3 is CASSLGLEGEAFF. CDR3 sequence (DNA): TGCGCCAGCAGCTTGGGACTGGAAGGTGAAGCTTTCTTT.

The sample holds a few counts of this clone. The chain couples TRBV14 to TRBJ1-1; D is unresolved. The germline V and J ends were trimmed by 4 bases and 0 bases, with 6 bases remaining between them. CDR3 length: 13 amino acids. Germline CDR1 is SGHDN and CDR2 is FVKESK. The CDR3 loop reads CASSPSVNTEAFF. The CDR3 coding sequence is TGTGCCAGCAGCCCTTCAGTGAACACTGAAGCTTTCTTT.

The J gene is TRBJ1-1, the V gene TRBV29-1; tentatively, D is TRBD1 (6 bases). There are 13 residues in the CDR3. V gave up 0 bases and J gave up 6 bases, with 11 bases separating them. Germline V gene sequence: CDR1 SQVTM, CDR2 ANQGSEA. In nucleotides, the CDR3 is TGCAGCGTTGAAGAGACAGGTGGAGCTGAAGCTTTCTTT. Protein: CSVEETGGAEAFF.

The gene calls are TRBV5-1 and TRBJ1-1; D gene ambiguous. The CDR3 is 13 residues long. Trimming cost V 4 bases and J 1 base, with 8 bases left between them. Germline CDR1 is SGHRS and CDR2 is YFSETQ. The CDR3 coding sequence is TGCGCCAGCAGCATCGAGAAGAACACTGAAGCTTTCTTT. This sequence encodes CASSIEKNTEAFF.

V usage is TRBV5-4 and J usage is TRBJ2-5; D call uncertain. There are 15 residues in the CDR3. The V gene lost 0 bases and the J gene lost 1 base, with 10 bases spanning the gap. Germline-derived CDR1 and CDR2 are SGHNT and YYREEE (reference sequence). The CDR3 sequence: CASSLAVTFQETQYF. The CDR3 bases are TGTGCCAGCAGCTTGGCCGTGACTTTCCAAGAGACCCAGTACTTC.

The genes are TRBV13 and TRBJ1-6; tentative D call: TRBD1 (5 bases). V was trimmed by 2 bases and J by 10 bases, leaving 6 bases between them. The germline V gene has CDR1 PRHDT and CDR2 FYEKMQ (reference sequence). CDR3 length: 12 residues. CDR3 DNA sequence: TGTGCCAGCAGCTTACCAGGGTCACCCCTCCACTTT. Translating gives CASSLPGSPLHF.

In DNA form, the CDR3 reads TGTGCCAGCAGTTCAAACGGGGGATGGGAGTCCTACAATGAGCAGTTCTTC. Translating gives CASSSNGGWESYNEQFF. This chain uses TRBV28 with TRBJ2-1; a weak D match, TRBD2 (6 bases). Germline V gene lookup returns CDR1 MDHEN and CDR2 SYDVKM. V lost 4 bases and J lost 1, with 17 bases in between. The CDR3 is 17 residues long.

The chain employs TRBV2 and TRBJ2-7; 7 nucleotides line up with TRBD2. The germline V gene encodes CDR1 SNHLY and CDR2 FYNNEI. The CDR3 totals 13 residues. V gave up 4 bases and J gave up 2 bases; unmatched junction bases: 2. In DNA form, the CDR3 reads TGTGCCAGCAGTGCGAGCGGGGCCTACGAGCAGTACTTC. Encoded protein: CASSASGAYEQYF.